The 17 T cell receptor beta chains listed next were all sequenced from one sample in a study of vaccination and CD4 T cells after COVID-19. TCRdb re-called the PCR reads with MiXCR, one entry per CDR3 protein. Here the sample spans around 21,000 distinct CDR3 sequences, 45% to 70% being singletons. Sample: CD4+ T cells from blood, taken after SARS-CoV-2 vaccination. The receptors shown here come from a human donor who had recovered from COVID-19.

The V and J genes are TRBV2 and TRBJ1-3; D uncertain. Germline loops: CDR1 SNHLY, CDR2 FYNNEI. The V gene lost 5 bases and the J gene lost 0 bases, with 11 bases spanning the gap. The CDR3 runs to 15 residues. The CDR3 DNA reads as TGTGCCAGCAGTCGGACGGGGAACTCTGGAAACACCATATATTTT. Translated: CASSRTGNSGNTIYF. Drawing the rest from reference TRBV2 and TRBJ1-3, the complete variable domain is EPEVTQTPSHQVTQMGQEVILRCVPISNHLYFYWYRQILGQKVEFLVSFYNNEISEKSEIFDDQFSVERPDGSNFTLKIRSTKLEDSAMYFCASSRTGNSGNTIYFGEGSWLTVV.

This rearrangement joins TRBV2 to TRBJ1-1; D gene ambiguous. Germline V CDR1 and CDR2: SNHLY, FYNNEI. V lost 3 bases, J lost 4 bases, and 15 bases lay in between. The CDR3 totals 15 residues. The CDR3 DNA follows: TGTGCCAGCAGTGATGGGATCCCGGGTACCACTGAAGCTTTCTTT. This sequence encodes CASSDGIPGTTEAFF.

Only a few counts were recorded for this clonotype. This chain connects TRBV6-7 to TRBJ2-7; D perhaps matches TRBD2 (5 bases). TRBV6-7 is an ORF, and what it does is uncertain. V lost 4 bases, J lost 0 bases, and 7 bases lay in between. CDR3 size: 13 residues. The CDR3 bases are TGTGCCAGCAGTTTAAGCGGCTCCTACGAGCAGTACTTC. Residues: CASSLSGSYEQYF.

V gene TRBV5-6 combines with J gene TRBJ2-3; 9 bases align to TRBD2. Trimming took 2 bases from V and 3 from J; bases not matched to a gene: 4. The CDR3 has 15 residues. Germline lookup yields CDR1 SGHDT and CDR2 YYEEEE. CDR3 protein: CASSFGGRGTDTQYF. The CDR3 coding sequence is TGTGCCAGCAGCTTCGGCGGGAGGGGAACAGATACGCAGTATTTT.

The rearrangement links TRBV7-8 to TRBJ2-1; 8 nucleotides align to TRBD1. V trimming: 5 bases; J trimming: 8 bases; junction bases outside the gene matches: 14. The CDR3 length is 16 residues. Germline V lookup: CDR1 SGHVS, CDR2 FQNEAQ. The CDR3 spells CASSQFNRGFFDEQFF. The CDR3 coding sequence is TGTGCCAGCAGCCAGTTTAACAGGGGGTTTTTCGATGAGCAGTTCTTC.

This chain uses TRBV30 with TRBJ2-1; maybe TRBD1 (6 bases). The germline CDR1 and CDR2 sequences are GTSNPN and SVGIG (reference sequence). CDR3 length: 12 residues. Trimming removed 3 bases at V and 5 bases at J, with 8 bases between. CDR3 nucleotides: TGTGCCTGGAGCAGGACAGACAATGAGCAGTTCTTC. Protein sequence: CAWSRTDNEQFF.

This clonotype appeared a few times. The chain carries TRBV7-2 and TRBJ1-1; D not certain. V lost 5 bases and J 1 base, leaving 8 bases between the germline ends. In germline, CDR1 is SGHTA, CDR2 FQGNSA. This CDR3 contains 13 residues. The CDR3 loop is CASSLLGNTEAFF. CDR3 nucleotides: TGTGCCAGCAGCCTCCTGGGGAACACTGAAGCTTTCTTT. Together with reference TRBV7-2 and TRBJ1-1, the CDR3 gives the full variable domain: GAGVSQSPSNKVTEKGKDVELRCDPISGHTALYWYRQSLGQGLEFLIYFQGNSAPDKSGLPSDRFSAERTGGSVSTLTIQRTQQEDSAVYLCASSLLGNTEAFFGQGTRLTVV.

This clonotype appeared a few times. The chain has TRBV7-9 and TRBJ1-6; 7 nucleotides align to TRBD1. J lost 6 bases, V lost 3 bases, and 2 bases had no gene match. This CDR3 spans 14 amino acids. Germline CDR1 and CDR2: SEHNR and FQNEAQ (reference sequence). In nucleotides, the CDR3 is TGTGCCAGCAGCTTTAACAGGGGTAATTCACCCCTCCACTTT. Residues: CASSFNRGNSPLHF.

The J gene is TRBJ2-5, the V gene TRBV7-9; no firm D call. The germline V gene encodes CDR1 SEHNR and CDR2 FQNEAQ (reference sequence). CDR3 length equals 12 residues. The V end lost 3 bases, the J end lost 5 bases, and 7 bases lay between the germline ends. CDR3 bases: TGTGCCAGCAGCTTCGGTTCGGAGACCCAGTACTTC. It yields the protein CASSFGSETQYF. Full variable domain (missing parts from reference TRBV7-9 and TRBJ2-5): DTGVSQNPRHKITKRGQNVTFRCDPISEHNRLYWYRQTLGQGPEFLTYFQNEAQLEKSRLLSDRFSAERPKGSFSTLEIQRTEQGDSAMYLCASSFGSETQYFGPGTRLLVL.

The chain couples TRBV20-1 to TRBJ2-4; tentative D call: TRBD1 (6 bases). Trimming cost V 4 bases and J 8 bases, with 18 bases left between them. Per germline, CDR1 DFQATT and CDR2 SNEGSKA (reference sequence). CDR3 length: 14 amino acids. The CDR3 loop reads CSAKGVVGLDIQYF. CDR3 sequence (DNA): TGCAGTGCTAAGGGGGTCGTAGGCCTGGACATTCAGTACTTC.

The chain links TRBV6-1 to TRBJ1-2; no clear D. The CDR3 runs to 15 residues. With 0 bases removed from V and 4 bases from J, the gap between germline ends came to 12 bases. Looked up from germline, CDR1 is MNHNS and CDR2 is SASEGT. The CDR3 DNA reads as TGTGCCAGCAGTGAAGCGGGCAGTTTCACCTATGGCTACACCTTC. This translates into CASSEAGSFTYGYTF.

In this sample, this clonotype turned up a few times. The rearrangement uses TRBV6-5 and TRBJ2-4; weak D call: TRBD1 (5 bases). This CDR3 is 18 amino acids long. In germline, CDR1 is MNHEY, CDR2 SVGAGI. Trimming pared 0 bases from V and 1 base from J, leaving 16 bases between. The CDR3 loop is CASSYSSPGLSAKNIQYF. CDR3 DNA: TGTGCCAGCAGTTACTCGAGTCCAGGGCTGTCGGCCAAAAACATTCAGTACTTC.

The table lists this clonotype with a count of one. This chain uses TRBV15 with TRBJ2-7, with D tentatively TRBD1 (5 bases). Trimming took off 11 bases at V and 2 bases at J, with 16 bases between the two ends. Germline CDR1 and CDR2: LNHNV and YYDKDF (reference sequence). This CDR3 has 13 residues. CDR3: CAAGNPSTYEQYF. CDR3 coding DNA: TGTGCCGCAGGGAACCCATCCACCTACGAGCAGTACTTC. Full variable domain (rest looked up from reference TRBV15 and TRBJ2-7): DAMVIQNPRYQVTQFGKPVTLSCSQTLNHNVMYWYQQKSSQAPKLLFHYYDKDFNNEADTPDNFQSRRPNTSFCFLDIRSPGLGDTAMYLCAAGNPSTYEQYFGPGTRLTVT.

The CDR3 coding sequence is TGTGCCAGCAGCTTAGGGACAGGGACTAGCACAGATACGCAGTATTTT. Translating it yields CASSLGTGTSTDTQYF. The chain carries TRBV7-9 and TRBJ2-3, with 8 nucleotides matching TRBD1. V was pared by 1 base and J by 0 bases, with 3 bases of the junction left unmatched. CDR1 SEHNR and CDR2 FQNEAQ come from the germline V gene (reference sequence). This CDR3 contains 16 residues.

The chain is built from TRBV4-1 and TRBJ2-7, with 12 bases aligning to TRBD2. This CDR3 comprises 15 residues. CDR1 and CDR2 (germline): MGHRA, YSYEKL. The V and J ends lost 4 bases and 0 bases, in that order; junction bases with no gene match: 1. This CDR3 reads CASSRTSGNSYEQYF. The CDR3 DNA reads as TGCGCCAGCAGCCGGACTAGCGGGAACTCCTACGAGCAGTACTTC.

V and J are TRBV11-3 and TRBJ2-5; D tentatively reads TRBD1 or TRBD2 (5 bases each). CDR1 is SGHNT, CDR2 YENEEA, per germline. V shed 1 base and J shed 4 bases, with 16 bases lying between them. The CDR3 extends over 16 amino acids. CDR3 loop: CASSLGVRGDGETQYF. The DNA of the CDR3 is TGTGCCAGCAGCTTAGGAGTCCGTGGGGACGGAGAGACCCAGTACTTC. The whole variable domain, remainder taken from reference TRBV11-3 and TRBJ2-5, is EAGVVQSPRYKIIEKKQPVAFWCNPISGHNTLYWYLQNLGQGPELLIRYENEEAVDDSQLPKDRFSAERLKGVDSTLKIQPAELGDSAVYLCASSLGVRGDGETQYFGPGTRLLVL.

This clonotype was seen a handful of times. The chain recombines TRBV24-1 with TRBJ2-3, with D maybe TRBD1 (6 bases). Trimming cost V 7 bases and J 2 bases, with 18 bases left between them. This CDR3 is built from 16 residues. The germline V gene has CDR1 KGHDR and CDR2 SFDVKD. Here the CDR3 DNA reads TGTGCCACCAGAGAAGCCGGACAGAGCACCACAGATACGCAGTATTTT. Translation gives CATREAGQSTTDTQYF.